This T cell receptor beta chain was observed in a study of blood T cells in healthy people across ages. Turning to the study itself: There was about one barcoded beta molecule captured by template switching per two T cells.

Regarding the study as a whole: It was the long-lived donors that had more naive CD4+ cells and higher diversity than aged donors. Unsorted PBMCs ruled out conclusive naive versus antigen-experienced comparison.

Together with a sample-barcoded 5' primer, a J-beta primer mix was included in a second PCR lasting about 7 to 11 cycles. TCRdb reprocessed the 5' RACE reads with MiXCR, giving one entry per CDR3 protein. The sample contains some 700,000 distinct CDR3 sequences, approximately 43% of which appear only once. At least 6 micrograms of total RNA were extracted per sample. Germline assignment: CDR1 SGHRS and CDR2 YFSETQ. V lost 7 bases to trimming and J lost 3 bases, with 23 bases between them. The CDR3 contains 16 residues. About this clonotype: Its antigen is undetermined.

The specimen was blood. The J gene is TRBJ2-7, the V gene TRBV5-1; no reliable D call. This receptor was identified in a woman aged 55-69 years in good health. CDR3 in DNA: TGCGCCAGCGCCCTAATTCCCAGGCAGGCGGTCTACGAGCAGTACTTC. Protein: CASALIPRQAVYEQYF.